The clone carrying this TCR beta chain was recorded only once. Data came from immunoSEQ multiplex PCR; TCRdb stores just in-frame clones and leaves some out. The sample holds some 2.1 million clones; 93% are singletons and the top ten take around 1.7%. This specimen belongs to a study of shared clonotypes between healthy human individuals. Germline CDR1 and CDR2: SGHNT and YYREEE (reference sequence). The CDR3 runs to 18 residues. V was clipped by 0 bases and J by 5 bases, with 20 bases between them. CD8 cells regarded as naive lacked CD45RO, were positively chosen for CCR7, and omitted terminally differentiated effector memory CD45RA+ cells.

The TCR originated in a man aged 18 to 29 in good health. Some clones in this sample may be carry-over from other donors' samples. The sequenced sample consisted of naive CD8+ T cells from PBMCs. The J gene is TRBJ2-2, the V gene TRBV5-4, with D possibly called TRBD1 or TRBD2 (6 bases each). This chain's CDR3 is CASSLDLSGATVTGELFF. The CDR3 nucleotides are TGTGCCAGCAGCTTGGATTTATCGGGGGCGACGGTGACCGGGGAGCTGTTTTTT. Full variable domain (outside the CDR3, taken from reference TRBV5-4 and TRBJ2-2): ETGVTQSPTHLIKTRGQQVTLRCSSQSGHNTVSWYQQALGQGPQFIFQYYREEENGRGNFPPRFSGLQFPNYSSELNVNALELDDSALYLCASSLDLSGATVTGELFFGEGSRLTVL.